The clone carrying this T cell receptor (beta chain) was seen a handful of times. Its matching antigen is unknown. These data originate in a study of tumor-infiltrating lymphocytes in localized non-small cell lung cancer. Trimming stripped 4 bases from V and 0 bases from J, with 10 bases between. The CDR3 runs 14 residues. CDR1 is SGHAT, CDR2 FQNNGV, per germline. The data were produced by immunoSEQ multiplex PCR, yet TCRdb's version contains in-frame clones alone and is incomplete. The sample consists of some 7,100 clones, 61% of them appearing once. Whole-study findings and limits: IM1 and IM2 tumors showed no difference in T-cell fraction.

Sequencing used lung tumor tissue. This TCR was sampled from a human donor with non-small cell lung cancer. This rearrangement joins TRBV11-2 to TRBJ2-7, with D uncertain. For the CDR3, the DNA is TGTGCCAGCAGCTCCCAGCTAATCTCCTACGAGCAGTACTTC. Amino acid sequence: CASSSQLISYEQYF.